This T cell receptor (beta chain) was found in a study of cytotoxic CD8 clonotypes in ibrutinib-treated CLL. Study information: After median roughly 70 months, approximately 14 stayed in remission, approximately twelve progressed; responses about 24 partial, 2 complete. Study-level results: Clonality (at baseline) was higher than in age-matched healthy donors and tracked circulating CD8+ T-cell counts.

Genomic DNA in a quantity of around 2 micrograms was derived from cryopreserved PBMCs for TCR beta libraries. Trimming cost V 7 bases and J 0 bases, with 6 bases left between them. The length of the CDR3 is 13 residues. Germline V gives CDR1 ENHRY, CDR2 SYGVKD. This clone has a single count. Its antigen is as yet unknown. Libraries were prepared by immunoSEQ multiplex PCR; TCRdb keeps only in-frame clonotypes and omits some of them. The top ten clones hold about 2.1% of a sample with 150,000 or so clones, approximately 85% of them seen once. The TCR originated in a human donor with chronic lymphocytic leukemia. The chain couples TRBV10-3 to TRBJ2-2; D remains ambiguous. The sample in question was PBMCs, obtained after 24 months of ibrutinib treatment. CDR3: CAITGSNTGELFF. In DNA, the CDR3 is TGTGCCATCACAGGTTCGAACACCGGGGAGCTGTTTTTT.